These T cell receptor beta chains were read from a single sample in a study of blood T cell repertoires in COVID-19. The method was immunoSEQ multiplex PCR; TCRdb's version includes in-frame clones alone and lacks a portion of them. Of some 490,000 clones in the sample, less than 90% are singletons; the top ten hold just over 8%. Material for sequencing was PBMCs or T cells enriched from blood (not recorded which). The source is a woman aged 55-69 years who had recovered from COVID-19. CDR3s include the opening cysteine and the closing phenylalanine or tryptophan. The D gene is left open where the match is weak. Some rows mark clone size as missing; the rest say once, few, many or name a class of expanded clone.

abundance: .; j_gene: TRBJ2-7; v_gene: TRBV12-3/TRBV12-4; d_gene: .; CDR3aa: CASSLGGRYEQYF; CDR3nt: TGTGCCAGCAGTTTAGGGGGCAGATACGAGCAGTACTTC
abundance: .; j_gene: TRBJ2-7; v_gene: TRBV2; d_gene: TRBD1; CDR3aa: CASSDRTGTPREQYF; CDR3nt: TGTGCCAGCAGTGATAGGACAGGAACTCCGCGCGAGCAGTACTTC
abundance: .; j_gene: TRBJ1-4; v_gene: TRBV7-9; d_gene: .; CDR3aa: CASSLGQGTNEKLFF; CDR3nt: TGTGCCAGCAGCTTAGGGCAGGGCACTAATGAAAAACTGTTTTTT
abundance: once; j_gene: TRBJ2-1; v_gene: TRBV29-1; d_gene: .; CDR3aa: CSVERQGGNEQFF; CDR3nt: TGCAGCGTTGAACGACAGGGAGGCAATGAGCAGTTCTTC
abundance: .; j_gene: TRBJ2-1; v_gene: TRBV11-3; d_gene: .; CDR3aa: CASSLPGEYNEQFF; CDR3nt: TGTGCCAGCAGCTTACCAGGGGAATACAATGAGCAGTTCTTC
abundance: .; j_gene: TRBJ1-5; v_gene: TRBV6-5; d_gene: TRBD1; CDR3aa: CASSLGQGGQPQHF; CDR3nt: TGTGCCAGCAGCCTCGGACAGGGGGGTCAGCCCCAGCATTTT
abundance: .; j_gene: TRBJ2-5; v_gene: TRBV2; d_gene: .; CDR3aa: CASSERRQETQYF; CDR3nt: TGTGCCAGCAGTGAACGGCGGCAAGAGACCCAGTACTTC
abundance: .; j_gene: TRBJ1-5; v_gene: TRBV25-1; d_gene: .; CDR3aa: CASSESLGDRPQHF; CDR3nt: TGTGCCAGCAGTGAATCTTTAGGGGATCGGCCCCAGCATTTT
abundance: .; j_gene: TRBJ1-6; v_gene: TRBV2; d_gene: TRBD1; CDR3aa: CASTERGTANSPLHF; CDR3nt: TGTGCCAGCACCGAAAGGGGGACAGCCAATTCACCCCTCCACTTT
abundance: .; j_gene: TRBJ2-2; v_gene: TRBV19; d_gene: TRBD1; CDR3aa: CASSTPQGFRLFF; CDR3nt: TGTGCCAGTAGTACCCCACAGGGGTTTAGGCTGTTTTTT
abundance: .; j_gene: TRBJ2-1; v_gene: TRBV12-3/TRBV12-4; d_gene: .; CDR3aa: CASSLQRPGQFF; CDR3nt: TGTGCCAGCAGTTTACAACGTCCCGGGCAGTTCTTC
abundance: .; j_gene: TRBJ1-3; v_gene: TRBV11-3; d_gene: TRBD1; CDR3aa: CASSSPGQGGPGNTIYF; CDR3nt: TGTGCCAGCAGCTCGCCGGGACAGGGAGGACCTGGAAACACCATATATTTT
abundance: .; j_gene: TRBJ2-2; v_gene: TRBV19; d_gene: TRBD1; CDR3aa: CASSYRGTGELFF; CDR3nt: TGTGCCAGTAGTTACAGGGGAACCGGGGAGCTGTTTTTT
abundance: .; j_gene: TRBJ1-4; v_gene: TRBV28; d_gene: .; CDR3aa: CASRMGGSNEKLFF; CDR3nt: TGTGCCAGCAGGATGGGGGGATCTAATGAAAAACTGTTTTTT
abundance: .; j_gene: TRBJ1-2; v_gene: TRBV28; d_gene: .; CDR3aa: CASSFDRSYGYTF; CDR3nt: TGTGCCAGCAGTTTTGACAGGAGCTATGGCTACACCTTC
abundance: .; j_gene: TRBJ1-3; v_gene: TRBV6-5; d_gene: .; CDR3aa: CASSYSLGAGNTIYF; CDR3nt: TGTGCCAGCAGTTACTCACTCGGGGCTGGAAACACCATATATTTT
abundance: once; j_gene: TRBJ1-3; v_gene: TRBV2; d_gene: TRBD1; CDR3aa: CASSMMWTGGSGNTIYF; CDR3nt: TGTGCCAGCAGTATGATGTGGACAGGGGGATCTGGAAACACCATATATTTT
abundance: once; j_gene: TRBJ2-7; v_gene: TRBV7-8; d_gene: .; CDR3aa: CASSLGRSMYEQYF; CDR3nt: TGTGCCAGCAGCTTAGGGAGGAGTATGTACGAGCAGTACTTC
abundance: .; j_gene: TRBJ1-6; v_gene: TRBV5-1; d_gene: TRBD1; CDR3aa: CASSLGLDGTGGRNSPLHF; CDR3nt: TGCGCCAGCAGCTTGGGTTTAGACGGGACAGGGGGGCGAAATTCACCCCTCCACTTT
abundance: .; j_gene: TRBJ2-3; v_gene: TRBV6-5; d_gene: TRBD2; CDR3aa: CASSYSRTRTDTQYF; CDR3nt: TGTGCCAGCAGTTACTCTCGGACTAGAACAGATACGCAGTATTTT
abundance: .; j_gene: TRBJ1-5; v_gene: TRBV19; d_gene: .; CDR3aa: CASSRGGWYQPQHF; CDR3nt: TGTGCCAGTAGTAGGGGGGGTTGGTATCAGCCCCAGCATTTT
abundance: .; j_gene: TRBJ2-7; v_gene: TRBV2; d_gene: .; CDR3aa: CASSARATFTYEQYF; CDR3nt: TGTGCCAGCAGTGCCAGGGCGACGTTTACCTACGAGCAGTACTTC